This T cell receptor (beta chain) is drawn from a study of Graves' ophthalmopathy and Graves' hyperthyroidism. Study background: Peripheral blood samples were taken at initial diagnosis, before any treatment. Study-wide results and limits: A 13-signature model separated ophthalmopathy from stable hyperthyroidism, reaching 87.88% sensitivity and around 79% specificity cross-validated. Appearing in blood as well were most expanded thyroid clonotypes above 0.001 frequency.

Donors with ophthalmopathy: moderate-to-severe activity, CAS ≥3, NOSPECS ≥4, duration under 3 months. The V gene lost 2 bases and the J gene lost 7 bases, with 3 bases spanning the gap. The CDR3 has 11 residues. Per the germline V gene, CDR1 is SGHDN and CDR2 is FVKESK. The sequenced template was RNA, covering the TCR beta CDR3 region. Scientists carried out first-round RT-PCR using HTBI primers and then a second-round multiplex PCR. TCRdb analysed the multiplex PCR reads with MiXCR anew, one entry per CDR3 protein. The sample holds some 240,000 distinct CDR3 sequences, around 50% seen once. In this sample, this clonotype turned up a few times. Its matching antigen is unknown.

The source is an adult man with Graves' ophthalmopathy. What was sequenced was peripheral blood. The chain couples TRBV14 to TRBJ1-3; no clear D gene. The CDR3 region is CASSQRNTIYF. As DNA, the CDR3 is TGTGCCAGCAGCCAACGGAACACCATATATTTT.